These 23 T cell receptor beta chains share one sample of origin, sequenced in a study of Ad26.COV2.S vaccination and SARS-CoV-2 variants. Repertoires were generated with immunoSEQ multiplex PCR, while TCRdb's copy carries only in-frame clones and drops some. This table holds approximately 280,000 clones, 87% found once. Documented treatment: roughly 20 received Ad26.COV2.S at low or high dose, single or two shots; about 5 received placebo; per-sample allocation not given. The study sampled participants on day 63 after the first vaccine or placebo injection. Sequences were derived from peripheral blood, sampled in a trial of Ad26.COV2.S vaccine versus placebo. Receptors originate from a person aged 18 to 59 who received the Ad26.COV2.S COVID-19 vaccine or a placebo.

In its sample, this clone was seen a few times. The chain joins TRBV9 to TRBJ2-1; the match to TRBD2 covers 8 bases. Per the germline V gene, CDR1 is SGDLS and CDR2 is YYNGEE. Trimming at V came to 0 bases and at J to 3 bases, leaving 5 bases not matched to a gene. This CDR3 is 16 amino acids long. CDR3 region: CASSVVSSGGYNEQFF. CDR3 in DNA: TGTGCCAGCAGCGTAGTGTCCAGCGGGGGCTACAATGAGCAGTTCTTC.

The chain has TRBV7-6 and TRBJ2-7, with no clear D. With 5 bases removed from V and 2 bases from J, the gap between germline ends came to 16 bases. CDR1 is SGHVS, CDR2 FNYEAQ, per germline. This CDR3 has 15 amino acids. The CDR3 loop reads CASSPRTDPAYEQYF. The CDR3 DNA reads TGTGCCAGCAGCCCAAGGACCGATCCTGCCTACGAGCAGTACTTC.

This chain joins TRBV28 and TRBJ1-1, with D uncertain. The V end was cut by 6 bases, the J end by 5 bases, with 13 bases between. Germline CDR1 is MDHEN and CDR2 is SYDVKM. This CDR3 has 13 amino acids. In DNA form, the CDR3 reads TGTGCCAGCAGCCCCGGCCCGAGGACTGAAGCTTTCTTT. Translation gives CASSPGPRTEAFF.

V is TRBV2 and J is TRBJ2-1; TRBD2 aligns across 7 bases. The V and J ends lost 4 bases and 13 bases, in that order; junction bases with no gene match: 19. The V gene's germline CDR1 is SNHLY and CDR2 FYNNEI. The CDR3 is made up of 16 amino acids. CDR3 loop: CASSGAGRESRVAQFF. CDR3 DNA: TGTGCCAGCAGTGGAGCGGGAAGAGAGTCGAGGGTTGCACAGTTCTTC.

The chain links TRBV3-1 (or the pseudogene TRBV3-2) to TRBJ1-2, with a weak D call TRBD1 (6 bases). Germline values: CDR1 LGHDT, CDR2 YNNKEL (reference sequence). The CDR3 totals 13 residues. Trimming took 5 bases from V and 2 from J, leaving 9 bases between them. In DNA, the CDR3 is TGTGCCAGCAGCGGTCAGGGGAACTATGGCTACACCTTC. This encodes CASSGQGNYGYTF.

The V gene is TRBV6-4, the J gene TRBJ1-2; D possibly corresponds to TRBD1 (6 bases). V lost 0 bases, J lost 11 bases, and 16 bases lay in between. The CDR3 sequence is 14 residues long. Germline loops: CDR1 MRHNA, CDR2 SNTAGT. The chain's CDR3 is CASSDSVRGLGYTF. CDR3 nucleotide sequence: TGTGCCAGCAGTGACTCGGTCAGGGGATTGGGTTACACCTTC.

CDR3 in DNA: TGTGCCAGCAGCCCTCCAGGGTGGTATTACAATGAGCAGTTCTTC. This gives the protein CASSPPGWYYNEQFF. The chain couples TRBV5-6 to TRBJ2-1; D is perhaps TRBD1 (5 bases). This CDR3 has 15 amino acids. Germline V CDR1 and CDR2: SGHDT, YYEEEE. Trimming pared 4 bases from V and 4 bases from J, leaving 15 bases between.

The rearrangement joins TRBV6-6 to TRBJ2-5, with D unresolved. V lost 6 bases to trimming and J lost 5 bases, with 10 bases between them. This CDR3 is built from 12 residues. Germline-derived CDR1 and CDR2 are MNHNY and SVGAGI (reference sequence). The CDR3 sequence: CASRHDVETQYF. The DNA for the CDR3 is TGTGCCAGCAGACATGACGTGGAGACCCAGTACTTC.

In its sample, this clone was seen a few times. The chain joins TRBV6-5 to TRBJ2-1, with 11 bases that match TRBD2. This CDR3 has 16 amino acids. Germline V gene data show CDR1 as MNHEY and CDR2 as SVGAGI. Germline trimming cut 1 base from V and 5 bases from J; bases unmatched to any gene: 4. CDR3 DNA sequence: TGTGCCAGCAGTTACTGGGGGGGACTAGCGGACAATGAGCAGTTCTTC. It specifies CASSYWGGLADNEQFF.

This clone was seen just once. The chain carries TRBV15 and TRBJ2-3; D is uncertain. The CDR3 extends over 17 amino acids. Between the trimmed V and J ends, which lost 2 bases and 2 bases, there was a span of 17 bases. Germline V gene sequence: CDR1 LNHNV, CDR2 YYDKDF (reference sequence). For the CDR3, the DNA is TGTGCCACCAGCAGAAAAAAAGTTAAGGGCATCACAGATACGCAGTATTTT. It yields the protein CATSRKKVKGITDTQYF.

The chain is built from TRBV5-4 and TRBJ2-1, with D unclear. Germline V gene sequence: CDR1 SGHNT, CDR2 YYREEE (reference sequence). The CDR3 length is 14 residues. Deletions cut 4 bases from V and 12 bases from J, with 20 bases between. The CDR3 protein is CASSKPDPGHGQFF. As DNA, the CDR3 is TGTGCCAGCAGCAAACCGGATCCCGGGCATGGGCAGTTCTTC.

This clone appeared once. This chain uses TRBV27 with TRBJ1-1; a possible D gene is TRBD1 (6 bases). This CDR3 has 16 amino acids. Germline values: CDR1 MNHEY, CDR2 SMNVEV (reference sequence). Trimming left V 6 bases short and J 3 bases short, with 20 bases between. DNA of the CDR3: TGTGCCAGCAGCCGACCGGGGGGGGCACAGGACACTGAAGCTTTCTTT. Translating it yields CASSRPGGAQDTEAFF.

V gene TRBV6-5 combines with J gene TRBJ2-5, with D perhaps matching TRBD2 (6 bases). In germline, CDR1 is MNHEY, CDR2 SVGAGI. CDR3 size: 13 residues. Trimming pared 7 bases from V and 5 bases from J, leaving 14 bases between. The CDR3 bases are TGTGCCAGCAACCGGGGGTGGGCGGAGACCCAGTACTTC. Residues: CASNRGWAETQYF.

This CDR3 reads CASSQDPVSGANVLTF. In DNA form, the CDR3 reads TGCGCCAGCAGCCAAGATCCGGTCTCTGGGGCCAACGTCCTGACTTTC. The chain uses TRBV4-1 and TRBJ2-6, with unresolved D. The CDR3 extends over 16 amino acids. Trimming shortened V by 0 bases and J by 0 bases, and 6 bases separated the two germline ends. Germline values: CDR1 MGHRA, CDR2 YSYEKL.

The chain carries TRBV7-9 and TRBJ2-5, with D uncertain. Between the trimmed V and J ends, which lost 3 bases and 0 bases, there was a span of 8 bases. The germline V gene has CDR1 SEHNR and CDR2 FQNEAQ (reference sequence). CDR3 size: 14 residues. CDR3 bases: TGTGCCAGCAGCTTCGTAGGATACCAAGAGACCCAGTACTTC. This gives the protein CASSFVGYQETQYF.

V usage is TRBV9 and J usage is TRBJ2-2; D tentatively fits TRBD1 or TRBD2 (5 bases each). Germline V gene data show CDR1 as SGDLS and CDR2 as YYNGEE. CDR3 length equals 14 residues. The V and J ends lost 3 bases and 3 bases respectively, with 9 bases between them. The CDR3 DNA reads as TGTGCCAGCAGCGGGGGGACCCACACCGGGGAGCTGTTTTTT. This gives the protein CASSGGTHTGELFF.

This clone has just one count. The rearrangement links TRBV19 to TRBJ2-5; D may be TRBD1 (6 bases). The CDR3 has 16 amino acids. V lost 4 bases and J lost 5, with 20 bases in between. Looked up from germline, CDR1 is LNHDA and CDR2 is SQIVND (reference sequence). The CDR3 loop is CASSTSPQGLVETQYF. The CDR3 DNA follows: TGTGCCAGTAGTACCTCGCCGCAGGGGTTGGTTGAGACCCAGTACTTC.

Here the CDR3 DNA reads TGTGCCAGCGCCAAGTCACAGACTAACTATGGCTACACCTTC. Translation gives CASAKSQTNYGYTF. The V call is TRBV27, the J call TRBJ1-2; unclear D gene. The CDR3 contains 14 residues. Per germline, CDR1 MNHEY and CDR2 SMNVEV (reference sequence). Trimming stripped 8 bases from V and 0 bases from J, with 13 bases between.

V and J are TRBV12-3 or TRBV12-4 and TRBJ1-1, with D unresolved. The V end was cut by 7 bases, the J end by 1 base, with 10 bases between. This CDR3 has 13 residues. The CDR3 sequence: CASNLGGNTEAFF. CDR3 DNA sequence: TGTGCCAGCAACCTCGGCGGGAACACTGAAGCTTTCTTT.

This clone showed up just once. The CDR3 here is CASNRPGGELFF. In DNA form, the CDR3 reads TGTGCTAGTAACCGTCCCGGGGGGGAGCTGTTTTTT. V usage is TRBV12-5 and J usage is TRBJ2-2; D unresolved. The V gene's germline CDR1 is LGHNT and CDR2 FRNRAP. Trimming removed 8 bases from V and 8 bases from J, with 12 bases in between. The length of the CDR3 is 12 residues.

The CDR3 protein is CASSQLGWTEAFF. CDR3 bases: TGTGCCAGCAGCCAACTCGGGTGGACTGAAGCTTTCTTT. The chain carries TRBV3-1 (or the pseudogene TRBV3-2) and TRBJ1-1; D is ambiguous. V lost 2 bases and J lost 5, with 9 bases in between. This CDR3 has 13 amino acids. Germline-derived CDR1 and CDR2 are LGHDT and YNNKEL (reference sequence).

This chain joins TRBV3-1 (or the pseudogene TRBV3-2) and TRBJ2-1; 7 bases are shared with TRBD2. Per the germline V gene, CDR1 is LGHDT and CDR2 is YNNKEL (reference sequence). Losses at the gene ends were 4 bases for V and 0 bases for J; bases not matched to a gene: 3. This CDR3 is 15 amino acids long. The CDR3 nucleotides read TGTGCCAGCAGCCTGCGGGGGAGCTCCTACAATGAGCAGTTCTTC. It encodes CASSLRGSSYNEQFF.

This clone appeared once. V and J are TRBV28 and TRBJ1-1; 9 bases fit TRBD1. V lost 5 bases to trimming and J lost 4 bases; unmatched junction nucleotides: 8. The CDR3 contains 15 residues. CDR1 and CDR2 (germline): MDHEN, SYDVKM. The CDR3 region is CASSMDRGWGTEAFF. CDR3 in DNA: TGTGCCAGCAGTATGGACAGGGGATGGGGCACTGAAGCTTTCTTT.